This T cell receptor (beta chain) originates from a study of vaccination and CD4 T cells after COVID-19 (dated by TCRdb to 2022 to 2024). A note on the overall study: Convalescent patients had a positive SARS-CoV-2 result on nasal swab PCR, and of these patients, several had mild disease and one had severe disease. Six males and four females were included in the convalescent cohort, with two Hispanic individuals, seven Caucasians, two Asians and one multiracial person represented. Each participant got two doses of either the Pfizer-BioNTech BNT162b2 vaccine (n=8) or the Moderna mRNA-1273 vaccine (n=2). Post-COVID blood samples from convalescent patients were collected a median of 101 days after diagnosis, with a range of roughly 30 to 161 days. The time from the second vaccine dose to post-vaccine blood sampling had a median of roughly 70 days and ranged from roughly 12 to 241 days. Overlapping spike peptide pools from SARS-CoV-2 and from the common cold coronaviruses HCoV-NL63, HCoV-OC43 and HCoV-229E were used as culture stimuli. In control cultures, a CEFX viral epitope pool was used as positive control, an HIV-1 Nef peptide pool was used as negative control, or no peptide was added. In about 11 COVID-19 convalescent patients and a few infection-naive healthy vaccine recipients, the spike-specific CD4+ TCR repertoire before mRNA vaccination was compared with the repertoire after mRNA vaccination.

Library preparation was by PCR. At the Johns Hopkins FTIC core, DNA from the cultured CD4+ T cells underwent TCR sequencing with the Oncomine TCR Beta short-read assay. The QIAamp micro DNA kit was used to extract genomic DNA from the cultured CD4+ T cells. The Oncomine TCR Beta libraries from cultured CD4+ T cells were pooled using unique dual indexes and then sequenced on an Illumina iSeq 100. The study's processing was this. Non-productive sequences were removed, and CDR3s not starting with C, not ending with F or W, or shorter than 7 amino acids were discarded. The MANAFEST web application identified antigen-specific clonotypes by comparing peptide-stimulated wells against reference wells and other culture wells. To be called positive, a clone needed an FDR below 0.05, an odds ratio above 5, and a productive frequency above 0.1% in at least two of three replicate wells. A clonotype counted as cross-reactive if it showed significant expansion both in the SARS-CoV-2 spike wells and in at least one common cold coronavirus spike condition. Using R version 3.6.1, CDR3 homology was evaluated through Levenshtein distances (stringdist) along with unrooted phylogenetic trees (ape). TCRdb cleaned the public reads at Q25 with fastp, built clones with MiXCR and kept in-frame beta chains. Rows with one shared CDR3 protein collapse into an entry with the most common genes and DNA. The V and J calls were not made by the authors but by TCRdb's processing. The sample table lists approximately 7,000 distinct CDR3 sequences, 74% of them with a count of one. The ten largest clones take up about 33% of the sample.

As regards this clonotype: Its antigen specificity is not known. The input lacks base qualities; no much larger clone sits a single base away.

V loses 6 bases at its end and J loses 4 bases; junction bases beyond the gene matches: 11. Counted from cysteine to phenylalanine, this CDR3 has 15 amino acids. Of the read, only the CDR3 DNA is kept; its 45 bases are in frame from base 1. From a lookup of the germline V gene (reference sequence), CDR1 and CDR2 are DFQATT and SNEGSKA. The treatment or condition label of this sample denotes: approximately 9-day PBMC culture with coronavirus spike peptide pools or control peptides (ViraFEST assay). The ViraFEST assay, used in the study, expanded antigen-specific T cells with peptide pools and then identified the expanded clonotypes through TCR sequencing. Positive SARS-CoV-2 PCR tests in the convalescent patients dated from March to December 2020, before Alpha, Beta and Delta variants emerged in the United States. Each well held about 1.8 million PBMCs cultured with roughly 10 ug/ml peptide pools in IMDM containing around 5.5% human AB serum and 7.5 to 10 IU/ml IL-2. Half of the culture medium was replaced with fresh IL-2-containing medium on days 3 and 7. After around 11 days of culture, CD4+ T cells were isolated by negative selection with the EasySep CD4+ T cell isolation kit. Ficoll-Paque Plus gradient centrifugation was used to isolate PBMCs from whole blood, and the isolated PBMCs were then either used fresh or cryopreserved at -140C. Each culture condition was generally run in triplicate wells.

Study-wide conclusions, independent of this receptor: The median number of SARS-CoV-2-reactive clonotypes rose from around 20 after infection to some 37 after vaccination, but the change was not significant. In convalescent patients, nearly all vaccine-specific clones (304 of 307) were found to be mono-reactive for SARS-CoV-2 spike rather than cross-reactive with common cold coronaviruses. Only a relatively small number of convalescent patients were included in the study, and early timepoints following natural infection were not analyzed. In convalescent patients, a median around 90% of post-vaccine SARS-CoV-2-reactive clones were detected only after vaccination, suggesting vaccine-specific priming.

The sequence joins TRBV20-1 to TRBJ2-3; 9 junctional bases match TRBD2. Source material: CD4+ T cells from blood, cultured in vitro. The TCR sequence derives from a human donor who had recovered from COVID-19. The CDR3 reads CSADPISGSADTQYF. The DNA reads TGCAGTGCCGACCCGATTAGCGGGAGTGCAGATACGCAGTATTTT.